The rows below give T cell receptor beta chains drawn from one sample of a study of vaccination effects on CD4 cells after COVID-19. Produced via immunoSEQ multiplex PCR; TCRdb's table is partial and in-frame only. The repertoire holds 17,000 or so clones, with 65% to 75% as singletons. What these receptors recognize is not known. The sequencing here drew on CD4+ T cells from PBMCs cultured with SARS-CoV-2 spike peptides, taken after COVID-19 vaccination. Receptor source: a human donor who had a prior SARS-CoV-2 infection. CDR3s include the opening cysteine and the closing phenylalanine or tryptophan. D genes are given only for firm matches. Where a row states a size, it is once, few, many or the class of an expanded clone; other rows omit it.

CDR3 DNA,CDR3 protein,D gene,J gene,V gene,clone size
TGTGCCAGCAGTACCCTAAGAGACAGTGAAGCTTTCTTT,CASSTLRDSEAFF,NA,TRBJ1-1,TRBV2,NA
TGTGCCAGCAGCCTAAGCGGGCGGTATGGCTACACCTTC,CASSLSGRYGYTF,NA,TRBJ1-2,TRBV3-1/TRBV3-2,NA
TGTGCCAGCAGTGACCACAATCGGGCCGAGCAGTACTTC,CASSDHNRAEQYF,NA,TRBJ2-7,TRBV2,NA
TGTGCCAGCTCACCACCGTCGGCGGCCCGCGAGCAGTTCTTC,CASSPPSAAREQFF,NA,TRBJ2-1,TRBV18,NA
TGTGCCAGCAGCTCGGGACAGGGAAGGGCCGGGGAGCTGTTTTTT,CASSSGQGRAGELFF,TRBD1,TRBJ2-2,TRBV7-3,NA
TGTGCCAGCAGCAGCAGTTGGGCGTCGAACAATGAGCAGTTCTTC,CASSSSWASNNEQFF,NA,TRBJ2-1,TRBV11-1,NA
TGTGCCAGCAGGACCGGACACGGGACAGATACGCAGTATTTT,CASRTGHGTDTQYF,NA,TRBJ2-3,TRBV3-1/TRBV3-2,once
TGTGCCAGCAGTGAGTGGGTAATTGGCTACACCTTC,CASSEWVIGYTF,NA,TRBJ1-2,TRBV2,NA
TGTGCCAGCAGCGCCGAACCCTCTGGGGCCAACGTCCTGACTTTC,CASSAEPSGANVLTF,NA,TRBJ2-6,TRBV9,NA
TGCGCCAGCAGTGATGTTTCGGCCCCGAAGGCGCCCTGCGGATTGGAGACCCAGTACTTC,CASSDVSAPKAPCGLETQYF,NA,TRBJ2-5,TRBV10-1,few
TGTGCCAGCAGCTCCACCGGACTAGCGGGCTACAATGAGCAGTTCTTC,CASSSTGLAGYNEQFF,TRBD2,TRBJ2-1,TRBV7-9,once
TGTGCCAGCAGCTCCCGACTGCTGACAGTTTTTGGTGAGCAGTTCTTC,CASSSRLLTVFGEQFF,NA,TRBJ2-1,TRBV7-8,few
TGTGCCACCAGCAAAGCGCCCCGAACGTCGTTTTCACCCCTCCACTTT,CATSKAPRTSFSPLHF,NA,TRBJ1-6,TRBV15,NA
TGCGCCAGCAGCTTGGCGGCTAGCGGGGGCTACAATGAGCAGTTCTTC,CASSLAASGGYNEQFF,TRBD2,TRBJ2-1,TRBV5-1,NA
TGTGCCAGTAGTATTAGACACTATCAGCCCCAGCATTTT,CASSIRHYQPQHF,NA,TRBJ1-5,TRBV19,NA
TGTGCCAGCAGCCCCGTGTCCCGGAGCAATGAGCAGTTCTTC,CASSPVSRSNEQFF,NA,TRBJ2-1,TRBV9,NA
TGTGCCTGGAGTGTGGAGGGGGGAACTGAAGCTTTCTTT,CAWSVEGGTEAFF,NA,TRBJ1-1,TRBV30,NA
TGCGCCAGCAGCCGGTGGATGGGCGGGGGAAGCTCCTACGAGCAGTACTTC,CASSRWMGGGSSYEQYF,TRBD2,TRBJ2-7,TRBV4-1,NA
TGTGCCAGCAGAAGAACCCTCGGGGACGAGCAGTACTTC,CASRRTLGDEQYF,NA,TRBJ2-7,TRBV6-5,once
TGTGCCAGCAGTACGGGGCTTAATTCACCCCTCCACTTT,CASSTGLNSPLHF,NA,TRBJ1-6,TRBV6-5,NA
TGTGCCAGCTCGGACAGGGGGAGAATTTACGAGCAGTACTTC,CASSDRGRIYEQYF,TRBD1,TRBJ2-7,TRBV18,few
TGTGCCAGCAGCCAAGATACGGACGAGCAGTACTTC,CASSQDTDEQYF,NA,TRBJ2-7,TRBV3-1/TRBV3-2,NA
TGTGCTAGCAGCTTAGGTGGGGGTTCGACAGAGCAGTTCTTC,CASSLGGGSTEQFF,NA,TRBJ2-1,TRBV7-7,NA
TGTGCCAGCAGCCATGACCCCCTGGGCGCGGATACGCAGTATTTT,CASSHDPLGADTQYF,NA,TRBJ2-3,TRBV4-2,NA
TGCGCCAGCAGCCTATGGGACAGCTATGGCTACACCTTC,CASSLWDSYGYTF,TRBD1,TRBJ1-2,TRBV5-1,NA
TGTGCCAGCTCACCACCGGGTGACCCCCTTGCCGGCTACAATGAGCAGTTCTTC,CASSPPGDPLAGYNEQFF,NA,TRBJ2-1,TRBV18,NA
TGTGCCAGCAGAATAGCGGGAGGGGGTGAGCAGTTCTTC,CASRIAGGGEQFF,TRBD2,TRBJ2-1,TRBV14,NA
TGCGCCAGCAGCTTGGGCAGGGGAATGGATACGCAGTATTTT,CASSLGRGMDTQYF,NA,TRBJ2-3,TRBV5-1,NA
TGTGCCAGCTCTCGAGGACTAGCGGGAGAAGTCGAGCAGTACTTC,CASSRGLAGEVEQYF,TRBD2,TRBJ2-7,TRBV18,few
TGTGCCAGCAGGACAGTGGGGAATTCACCCCTCCACTTT,CASRTVGNSPLHF,NA,TRBJ1-6,TRBV6-5,NA
TGTGCCAGCAGTGGGGGCAGGCCGACCACAGATACGCAGTATTTT,CASSGGRPTTDTQYF,NA,TRBJ2-3,TRBV2,NA
TGTGCCAGCAGTGGACAGGGTAATCAGCCCCAGCATTTT,CASSGQGNQPQHF,TRBD1,TRBJ1-5,TRBV25-1,NA
TGTGCCATCAGGTCCTCCGTCCATAGCAATCAGCCCCAGCATTTT,CAIRSSVHSNQPQHF,NA,TRBJ1-5,TRBV10-3,few
TGTGCCAGCAGTGCGCGGACTAGCGGGAGTGGGGGGGATGAGCAGTTCTTC,CASSARTSGSGGDEQFF,TRBD2,TRBJ2-1,TRBV6-1,NA
TGTGCCAGTAGTAAGCGGGAGGGGGACGGCATTGCGGCCGAGCAGTTCTTC,CASSKREGDGIAAEQFF,TRBD2,TRBJ2-1,TRBV19,NA
TGTGCCAGCAGCCAAAGTTGGACAGGGTCTGGAAACACCATATATTTT,CASSQSWTGSGNTIYF,TRBD1,TRBJ1-3,TRBV3-1/TRBV3-2,NA
TGTGCCAGCAGCTTCTCGGGGGCGCTTGGCTACACCTTC,CASSFSGALGYTF,NA,TRBJ1-2,TRBV5-5,NA
TGCGCCAGCAGCTTCGGAGGCACTAATGAAAAACTGTTTTTT,CASSFGGTNEKLFF,NA,TRBJ1-4,TRBV5-1,once
TGTGCCACCAGTGACCCCACCCTGGAGACCCAGTACTTC,CATSDPTLETQYF,NA,TRBJ2-5,TRBV24-1,NA
TGTGCCAGCAGCGTAGTGGCTCGAGGGGGGACGCAGTATTTT,CASSVVARGGTQYF,NA,TRBJ2-3,TRBV9,NA
TGTGCCAGCAGCTTGAATGGGGGGTCGCCCTATGGCTACACCTTC,CASSLNGGSPYGYTF,NA,TRBJ1-2,TRBV9,medium-sized
TGTGCCAGCAGTTCGCCGGGACAGGGGCTGACCGGGGAGCTGTTTTTT,CASSSPGQGLTGELFF,TRBD1,TRBJ2-2,TRBV2,NA
TGTGCCAGTAGAAGTCTCGATGGCACAGATACGCAGTATTTT,CASRSLDGTDTQYF,NA,TRBJ2-3,TRBV19,NA
TGCGCCAGCAGCCATATGGCCCCTAATGAAAAACTGTTTTTT,CASSHMAPNEKLFF,NA,TRBJ1-4,TRBV4-1,NA
TGTGCCAGCAGTTGTTTGGGACCCCTGCCCCCCTACGAGCAGTACTTC,CASSCLGPLPPYEQYF,NA,TRBJ2-7,TRBV27,NA
TGTGCCAGCAGCACACGGACTAGCGGGAGGCAGCTTCCCTACGAGCAGTACTTC,CASSTRTSGRQLPYEQYF,TRBD2,TRBJ2-7,TRBV5-6,NA